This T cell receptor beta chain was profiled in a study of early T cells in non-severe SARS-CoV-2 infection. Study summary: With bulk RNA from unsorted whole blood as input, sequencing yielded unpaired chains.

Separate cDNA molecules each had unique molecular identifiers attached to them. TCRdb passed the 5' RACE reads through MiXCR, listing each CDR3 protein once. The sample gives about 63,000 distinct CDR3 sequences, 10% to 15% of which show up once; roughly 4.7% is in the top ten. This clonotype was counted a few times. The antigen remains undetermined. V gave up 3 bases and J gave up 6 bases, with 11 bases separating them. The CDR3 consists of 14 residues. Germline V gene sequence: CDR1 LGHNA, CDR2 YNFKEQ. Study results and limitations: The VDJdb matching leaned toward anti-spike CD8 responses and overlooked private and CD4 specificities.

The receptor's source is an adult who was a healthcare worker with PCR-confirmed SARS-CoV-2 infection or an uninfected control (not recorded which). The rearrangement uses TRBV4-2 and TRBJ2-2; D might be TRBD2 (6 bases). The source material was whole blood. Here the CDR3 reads CASSHGGEAGELFF. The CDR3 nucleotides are TGTGCCAGCAGCCACGGAGGGGAGGCCGGGGAGCTGTTTTTT.